This is a list of T cell receptor beta chains from one sample in a study of blood T cells in healthy people across ages. TCRdb itself ran the 5' RACE reads through MiXCR, one entry per CDR3 protein. Of under 1,000,000 distinct CDR3 sequences in the sample, roughly 35% are singletons; the top ten hold 10% to 15%. Sequences were obtained from blood. All receptors derive from a man aged 18 to 30 in good health. CDR3s include the opening cysteine and the closing phenylalanine or tryptophan. Fields, in order: D gene, V gene, clone size, J gene, CDR3 protein. D genes are given only for firm matches. Clone sizes are given selectively: once, few, many, or a class where the clone is expanded.

d_gene: -; v_gene: TRBV6-2/TRBV6-3; abundance: -; j_gene: TRBJ2-1; CDR3aa: CASSPINNEQFF
d_gene: TRBD1; v_gene: TRBV12-5; abundance: -; j_gene: TRBJ2-7; CDR3aa: CASGFGQGFYEQYF
d_gene: -; v_gene: TRBV20-1; abundance: many; j_gene: TRBJ2-7; CDR3aa: CSALGHYEQYF
d_gene: TRBD2; v_gene: TRBV12-3/TRBV12-4; abundance: -; j_gene: TRBJ2-7; CDR3aa: CASSFGAGGSDKYF
d_gene: -; v_gene: TRBV6-1; abundance: -; j_gene: TRBJ1-1; CDR3aa: CASSEASDTEAFF
d_gene: -; v_gene: TRBV12-3/TRBV12-4; abundance: many; j_gene: TRBJ2-1; CDR3aa: CASTPAPGNEQFF
d_gene: -; v_gene: TRBV7-3; abundance: -; j_gene: TRBJ2-3; CDR3aa: CASSPGSVSTDTQYF
d_gene: -; v_gene: TRBV19; abundance: -; j_gene: TRBJ1-1; CDR3aa: CASSIGGEGAEAFF
d_gene: -; v_gene: TRBV4-3; abundance: -; j_gene: TRBJ1-2; CDR3aa: CASSQGAGTIENYGYTF
d_gene: -; v_gene: TRBV28; abundance: -; j_gene: TRBJ1-4; CDR3aa: CASSSSGLPNEKLFF
d_gene: TRBD1; v_gene: TRBV29-1; abundance: many; j_gene: TRBJ1-2; CDR3aa: CSVERDRGSGYTF
d_gene: -; v_gene: TRBV7-2; abundance: once; j_gene: -; CDR3aa: CASSLAGRGGRYNEQYF
d_gene: TRBD2; v_gene: TRBV7-2; abundance: many; j_gene: TRBJ2-5; CDR3aa: CASSLGTSEETQYF
d_gene: -; v_gene: TRBV20-1; abundance: -; j_gene: TRBJ2-3; CDR3aa: CSAPPITDTQYF
d_gene: -; v_gene: TRBV5-1; abundance: few; j_gene: TRBJ1-4; CDR3aa: CASSLAGGINEKLFF
d_gene: -; v_gene: TRBV15; abundance: -; j_gene: TRBJ2-7; CDR3aa: CATSRSGGSYNEQYF
d_gene: -; v_gene: TRBV20-1; abundance: few; j_gene: TRBJ2-3; CDR3aa: CSAATSTDTQYF
d_gene: -; v_gene: TRBV29-1; abundance: -; j_gene: TRBJ2-3; CDR3aa: CSVVVRTPKGAQYF
d_gene: TRBD2; v_gene: TRBV5-1; abundance: few; j_gene: TRBJ2-5; CDR3aa: CASGRGKGETQYF
d_gene: TRBD1; v_gene: TRBV5-1; abundance: few; j_gene: TRBJ2-5; CDR3aa: CASTLGQGEGETQYF
d_gene: TRBD2; v_gene: TRBV4-3; abundance: -; j_gene: TRBJ2-5; CDR3aa: CASSQEGLAGVSETQYF
d_gene: TRBD1; v_gene: TRBV6-6; abundance: -; j_gene: TRBJ1-4; CDR3aa: CASSVGQANEKLFF
d_gene: -; v_gene: TRBV4-3; abundance: -; j_gene: TRBJ1-1; CDR3aa: CASSQERGMNTEAFF
d_gene: -; v_gene: TRBV28; abundance: -; j_gene: TRBJ1-2; CDR3aa: CASSLTGSRGYGYTF
d_gene: TRBD1; v_gene: TRBV5-4; abundance: -; j_gene: TRBJ2-2; CDR3aa: CASSPDRASNTGELFF
d_gene: TRBD2; v_gene: TRBV20-1; abundance: few; j_gene: TRBJ2-5; CDR3aa: CSAGKRSLAEQYF
d_gene: -; v_gene: TRBV18; abundance: -; j_gene: TRBJ1-2; CDR3aa: CASSPFIPHRDVYGYTF
d_gene: TRBD1; v_gene: TRBV10-3; abundance: -; j_gene: TRBJ2-1; CDR3aa: CAISESRGQTGGKETQFF
d_gene: -; v_gene: TRBV20-1; abundance: few; j_gene: TRBJ2-7; CDR3aa: CSARGPYSAYGQYF
d_gene: -; v_gene: TRBV7-9; abundance: few; j_gene: TRBJ1-6; CDR3aa: CASSPPAGPKNSPLHF
d_gene: -; v_gene: TRBV18; abundance: -; j_gene: TRBJ2-1; CDR3aa: CASSPEGDEQFF
d_gene: TRBD2; v_gene: TRBV25-1; abundance: -; j_gene: -; CDR3aa: CASKLGGETQYF
d_gene: TRBD1; v_gene: TRBV2; abundance: many; j_gene: TRBJ1-2; CDR3aa: CASSPGQGAVYGYTF
d_gene: -; v_gene: TRBV15; abundance: -; j_gene: TRBJ1-2; CDR3aa: CATSNQYGYTF
d_gene: TRBD1; v_gene: TRBV4-1; abundance: -; j_gene: TRBJ1-2; CDR3aa: CASSPQGHRGYGYTF
d_gene: TRBD1; v_gene: TRBV20-1; abundance: -; j_gene: TRBJ1-2; CDR3aa: CSAGRTGGYGYTF
d_gene: TRBD2; v_gene: TRBV20-1; abundance: -; j_gene: TRBJ2-5; CDR3aa: CSTGDYNEQYF
d_gene: -; v_gene: TRBV4-3; abundance: few; j_gene: TRBJ2-5; CDR3aa: CASSQRGGKVKETQYF
d_gene: -; v_gene: TRBV10-3; abundance: -; j_gene: TRBJ1-5; CDR3aa: CAISAKADNQPQHF
d_gene: TRBD1; v_gene: TRBV12-3/TRBV12-4; abundance: -; j_gene: -; CDR3aa: CASSDGQGNNEQYF
d_gene: -; v_gene: TRBV20-1; abundance: few; j_gene: TRBJ1-1; CDR3aa: CSAPNRDGNTEAFF
d_gene: -; v_gene: TRBV7-9; abundance: -; j_gene: TRBJ1-2; CDR3aa: CASSLDAIGGYTF
d_gene: TRBD1; v_gene: TRBV6-1; abundance: many; j_gene: TRBJ2-3; CDR3aa: CASSEPRGFDTQYF
d_gene: -; v_gene: TRBV4-3; abundance: many; j_gene: TRBJ1-4; CDR3aa: CASSGNVRGQGEKLFF
d_gene: -; v_gene: TRBV20-1; abundance: -; j_gene: TRBJ1-3; CDR3aa: CSARGRGSGNTIYF
d_gene: -; v_gene: TRBV12-5; abundance: -; j_gene: TRBJ2-7; CDR3aa: CASGVGRGSSYEQYF
d_gene: TRBD2; v_gene: TRBV27; abundance: -; j_gene: TRBJ2-3; CDR3aa: CAGSLDGGTTDTQYF
d_gene: -; v_gene: TRBV12-3/TRBV12-4; abundance: -; j_gene: TRBJ1-1; CDR3aa: CASSWHDLNTEAFF
d_gene: -; v_gene: TRBV7-9; abundance: -; j_gene: TRBJ2-1; CDR3aa: CASSPPTDNEQFF
d_gene: -; v_gene: TRBV5-5; abundance: few; j_gene: TRBJ2-3; CDR3aa: CASSYEPTDTQYF